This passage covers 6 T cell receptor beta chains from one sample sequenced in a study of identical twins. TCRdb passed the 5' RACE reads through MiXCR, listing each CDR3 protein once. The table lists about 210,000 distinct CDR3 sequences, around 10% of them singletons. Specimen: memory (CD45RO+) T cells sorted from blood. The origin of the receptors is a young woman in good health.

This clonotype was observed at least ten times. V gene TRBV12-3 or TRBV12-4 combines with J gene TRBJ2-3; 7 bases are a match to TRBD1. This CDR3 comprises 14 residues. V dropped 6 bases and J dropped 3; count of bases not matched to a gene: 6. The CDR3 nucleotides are TGTGCCAGCAGCACCGGACAGGCAACAGATACGCAGTATTTT. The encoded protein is CASSTGQATDTQYF.

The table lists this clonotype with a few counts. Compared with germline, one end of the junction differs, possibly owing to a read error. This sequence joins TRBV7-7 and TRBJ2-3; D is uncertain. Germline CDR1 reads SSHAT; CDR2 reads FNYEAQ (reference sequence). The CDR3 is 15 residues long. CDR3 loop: CASSPQGLSTDTQYF. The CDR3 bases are TGTGCTAGCAGCCCCCAAGGCCTGAGCACAGATACGCAGTATTTT.

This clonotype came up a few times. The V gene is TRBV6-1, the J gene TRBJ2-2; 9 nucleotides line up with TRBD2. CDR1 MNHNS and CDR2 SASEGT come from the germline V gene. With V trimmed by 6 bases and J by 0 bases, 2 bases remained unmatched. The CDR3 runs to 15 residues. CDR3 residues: CASRRGGANTGELFF. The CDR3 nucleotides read TGTGCCAGCAGACGCGGGGGGGCGAACACCGGGGAGCTGTTTTTT.

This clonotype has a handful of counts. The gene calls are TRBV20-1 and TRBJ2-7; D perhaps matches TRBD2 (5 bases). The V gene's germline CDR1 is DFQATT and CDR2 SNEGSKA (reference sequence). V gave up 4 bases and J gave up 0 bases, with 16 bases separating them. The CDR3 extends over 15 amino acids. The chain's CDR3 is CSAMVRGRSSYEQYF. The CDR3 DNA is TGCAGTGCTATGGTTCGGGGAAGAAGCTCCTACGAGCAGTACTTC.

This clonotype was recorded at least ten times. CDR3 coding DNA: TGCAGCGTGTGGAGTAGCGGGGGCTCCTACAATGAGCAGTTCTTC. Its translation is CSVWSSGGSYNEQFF. V and J are TRBV29-1 and TRBJ2-1; TRBD2 matches at 9 bases. This CDR3 is built from 15 residues. The V segment lost 6 bases and the J segment 0 bases; nucleotides outside the gene matches: 6. The germline V gene encodes CDR1 SQVTM and CDR2 ANQGSEA.

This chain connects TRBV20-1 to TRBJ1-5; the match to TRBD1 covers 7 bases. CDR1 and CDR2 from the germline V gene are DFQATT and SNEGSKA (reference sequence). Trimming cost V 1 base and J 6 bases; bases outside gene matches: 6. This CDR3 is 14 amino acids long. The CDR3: CSARATGSGQPQHF. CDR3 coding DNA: TGCAGTGCTAGAGCGACAGGGTCCGGTCAGCCCCAGCATTTT.